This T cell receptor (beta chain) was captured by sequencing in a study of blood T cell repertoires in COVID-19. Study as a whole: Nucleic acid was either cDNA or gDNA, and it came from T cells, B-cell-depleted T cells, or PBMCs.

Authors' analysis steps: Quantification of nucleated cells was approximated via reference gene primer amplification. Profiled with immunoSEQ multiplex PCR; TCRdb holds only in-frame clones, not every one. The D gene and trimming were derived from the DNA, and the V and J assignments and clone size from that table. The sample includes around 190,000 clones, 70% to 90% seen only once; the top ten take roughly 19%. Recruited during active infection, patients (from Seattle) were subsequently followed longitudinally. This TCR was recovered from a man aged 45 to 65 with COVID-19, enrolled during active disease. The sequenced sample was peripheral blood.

CDR3 nucleotides: TGTGCCAGCAGCTTTGACAGGGGGCGGCAAGAGACCCAGTACTTC. Protein: CASSFDRGRQETQYF. This chain uses TRBV7-3 with TRBJ2-5; 10 positions match TRBD1. V shed 3 bases and J 2 bases; nucleotides not matched to a gene: 3. Germline V gene lookup returns CDR1 SGHTA and CDR2 FQGTGA. This CDR3 is 15 amino acids long.